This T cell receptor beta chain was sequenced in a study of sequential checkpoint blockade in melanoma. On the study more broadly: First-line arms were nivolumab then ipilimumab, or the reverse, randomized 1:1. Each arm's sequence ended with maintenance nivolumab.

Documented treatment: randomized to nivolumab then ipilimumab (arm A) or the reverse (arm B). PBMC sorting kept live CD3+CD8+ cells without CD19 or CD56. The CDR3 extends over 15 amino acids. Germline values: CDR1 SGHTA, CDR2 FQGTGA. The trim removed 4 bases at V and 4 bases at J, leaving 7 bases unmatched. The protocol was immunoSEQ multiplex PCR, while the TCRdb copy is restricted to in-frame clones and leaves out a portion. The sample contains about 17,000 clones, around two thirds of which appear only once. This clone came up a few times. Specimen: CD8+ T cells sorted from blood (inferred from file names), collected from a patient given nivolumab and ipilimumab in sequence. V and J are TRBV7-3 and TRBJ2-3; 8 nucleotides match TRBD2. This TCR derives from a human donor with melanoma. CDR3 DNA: TGTGCCAGCAGCTCAGCGGGGGCCTTGGCAGATACGCAGTATTTT. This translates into CASSSAGALADTQYF. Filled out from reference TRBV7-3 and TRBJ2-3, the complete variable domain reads GAGVSQTPSNKVTEKGKYVELRCDPISGHTALYWYRQSLGQGPEFLIYFQGTGAADDSGLPNDRFFAVRPEGSVSTLKIQRTERGDSAVYLCASSSAGALADTQYFGPGTRLTVL.